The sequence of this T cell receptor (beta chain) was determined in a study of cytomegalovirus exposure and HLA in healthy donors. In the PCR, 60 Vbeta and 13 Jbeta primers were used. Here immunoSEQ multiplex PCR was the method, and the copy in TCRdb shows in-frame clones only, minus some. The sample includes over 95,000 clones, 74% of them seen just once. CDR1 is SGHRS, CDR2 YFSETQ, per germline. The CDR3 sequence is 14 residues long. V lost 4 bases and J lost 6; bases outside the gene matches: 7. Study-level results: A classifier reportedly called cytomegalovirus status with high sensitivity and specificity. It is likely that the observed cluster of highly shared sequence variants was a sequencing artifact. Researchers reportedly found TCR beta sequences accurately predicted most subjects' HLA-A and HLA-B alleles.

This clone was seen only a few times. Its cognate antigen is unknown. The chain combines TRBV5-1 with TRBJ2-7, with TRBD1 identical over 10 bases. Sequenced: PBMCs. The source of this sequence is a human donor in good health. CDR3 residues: CASSARQGAREQYF. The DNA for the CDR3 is TGCGCCAGCAGCGCGAGACAGGGGGCTCGCGAGCAGTACTTC.